This paragraph reports one TCR beta chain. Antigen: not known. CDR1 MNHEY and CDR2 SVGEGT come from the germline V gene. The CDR3 runs 16 residues. TRB rearrangements were amplified by touch-down multiplex PCR with mixed TRB-A/B primers. TCRdb reprocessed the multiplex PCR reads and keeps a single row for each CDR3 protein, giving no DNA. The listing records roughly 8,000 distinct CDR3 sequences. The entry originates in a study of T cell clusters in autoimmune cytopenias. General study points: The T cell clusters came from computational analysis alone and lack functional validation.

TRB was amplified from around 250 ng of peripheral blood genomic DNA per sample. This TCR was sampled from a human donor with an autoimmune cytopenia or autoimmune hepatitis (not recorded which). Sequenced material: peripheral blood. This chain connects TRBV6-2 or TRBV6-3 to TRBJ2-2; lacking DNA, the TRBD1 call made by TCRdb goes unchecked. CDR3 loop: CASSPGGRTGTGELFF.